This T cell receptor (beta chain) stems from a study of vaccination effects on CD4 cells after COVID-19. Regarding the study as a whole: After vaccination, at late timepoints, clones induced by infection and by vaccine contracted markedly.

With 2 bases clipped from V and 4 bases from J, the junction kept 9 bases outside the gene matches. This CDR3 region has 17 residues. Germline V gives CDR1 SGHRS, CDR2 YFSETQ. On this clone: Its cognate antigen is unknown.

TCRdb keeps only in-frame clones here, not all; method: immunoSEQ multiplex PCR. The sample consists of more than 45,000 clones, more than 60% of them appearing once. The culture ran for nine to eleven days, and then CD4+ T cells were isolated. Sequenced material: CD4+ T cells from PBMCs cultured without peptide, taken before COVID-19 vaccination. This chain links TRBV5-1 with TRBJ2-2; 9 bases are shared with TRBD1. This TCR came from a human donor who received a COVID-19 vaccine. The CDR3 region has the DNA TGCGCCAGCAGCTTAACAACCGGGACAGGGACCACCGGGGAGCTGTTTTTT. Translated, it gives CASSLTTGTGTTGELFF. Combining the CDR3 with reference TRBV5-1 and TRBJ2-2 gives the whole variable domain KAGVTQTPRYLIKTRGQQVTLSCSPISGHRSVSWYQQTPGQGLQFLFEYFSETQRNKGNFPGRFSGRQFSNSRSEMNVSTLELGDSALYLCASSLTTGTGTTGELFFGEGSRLTVL.